Shown below are 32 T cell receptor beta chains from a single sample sequenced in a study of control samples from healthy donors and cancer patients. The protocol was immunoSEQ multiplex PCR, while the TCRdb copy is restricted to in-frame clones and leaves out a portion. The sample includes fewer than 200,000 clones, approximately 92% of them seen just once. The sample was blood. These receptors came from a man aged 25 to 45 in good health.

As DNA, the CDR3 is TGTGCCAGCAAGCTAGCGGCCTCCTACAATGAGCAGTTCTTC. Protein sequence: CASKLAASYNEQFF. The J gene is TRBJ2-1, the V gene TRBV28; 7 positions agree with TRBD2. The CDR3 is made up of 14 amino acids. V shed 7 bases, J shed 0 bases, and the junction held 3 bases outside the gene matches. The germline V gene has CDR1 MDHEN and CDR2 SYDVKM.

The chain combines TRBV20-1 with TRBJ1-1; perhaps TRBD1 as D (5 bases). CDR3 length: 11 amino acids. Trimming took off 7 bases at V and 2 bases at J, with 8 bases between the two ends. Germline V CDR1 and CDR2: DFQATT, SNEGSKA (reference sequence). CDR3 nucleotide sequence: TGCAGTGGACAGTTCAACACTGAAGCTTTCTTT. Translating gives CSGQFNTEAFF.

The gene calls are TRBV2 and TRBJ2-7; the D is unclear. Trimming cost V 4 bases and J 2 bases, with 3 bases left between them. The CDR3 runs 11 residues. Germline lookup yields CDR1 SNHLY and CDR2 FYNNEI. CDR3 sequence (DNA): TGTGCCAGCAGTGGCCCCTACGAGCAGTACTTC. This gives the protein CASSGPYEQYF.

The chain is built from TRBV10-1 and TRBJ2-1; 9 nucleotides align to TRBD1. The ends lost 2 bases at V and 5 bases at J; junction bases unmatched: 4. The germline gives CDR1 WNHNN, CDR2 SYGVQD (reference sequence). This CDR3 has 15 amino acids. The CDR3 DNA follows: TGCGCCAGCAGTGAGACAGGGGGCAAGCACAATGAGCAGTTCTTC. Its translation is CASSETGGKHNEQFF.

The chain links TRBV30 to TRBJ2-3, with TRBD1 identical over 7 bases. Germline CDR1 GTSNPN, CDR2 SVGIG (reference sequence). V shed 0 bases, J shed 5 bases, and the junction held 2 bases outside the gene matches. The CDR3 covers 13 residues. CDR3 sequence (DNA): TGTGCCTGGAGTGTACAGGGGTTAGATACGCAGTATTTT. It specifies CAWSVQGLDTQYF.

The chain is built from TRBV5-1 and TRBJ1-4, with TRBD1 as a possible D gene (6 bases). The ends were cut back, 3 bases at V and 0 bases at J, with 9 bases in the middle. The CDR3 is 15 residues long. Germline V CDR1 and CDR2: SGHRS, YFSETQ. The CDR3 bases are TGCGCCAGCAGCTATAACAGGGCAACTAATGAAAAACTGTTTTTT. Encoded protein: CASSYNRATNEKLFF.

V and J are TRBV4-1 and TRBJ2-6, with unresolved D. Germline-derived CDR1 and CDR2 are MGHRA and YSYEKL. The CDR3 has 11 amino acids. With 3 bases removed from V and 12 bases from J, the gap between germline ends came to 6 bases. DNA for the CDR3: TGCGCCAGCAGCCAGGGCAGCGTCCTGACTTTC. Protein sequence: CASSQGSVLTF.

The J gene is TRBJ2-7, the V gene TRBV2; 7 nucleotides agree with TRBD1. Trimming cost V 6 bases and J 4 bases; bases outside gene matches: 12. This CDR3 contains 15 residues. Germline V lookup: CDR1 SNHLY, CDR2 FYNNEI. In DNA, the CDR3 is TGTGCCAGCAGCAACCTCCGGGACAGAGGATACGAGCAGTACTTC. As protein: CASSNLRDRGYEQYF.

The chain couples TRBV29-1 to TRBJ1-4, with D possibly being TRBD1 (6 bases). Deletions cut 8 bases from V and 3 bases from J, with 13 bases between. The CDR3 is 13 amino acids. Looked up from germline, CDR1 is SQVTM and CDR2 is ANQGSEA. The CDR3 DNA reads TGCAGCATTAAACAGGGAGCTAATGAAAAACTGTTTTTT. This encodes CSIKQGANEKLFF. The entire variable domain, with the rest obtained from reference TRBV29-1 and TRBJ1-4, is as follows: SAVISQKPSRDICQRGTSLTIQCQVDSQVTMMFWYRQQPGQSLTLIATANQGSEATYESGFVIDKFPISRPNLTFSTLTVSNMSPEDSSIYLCSIKQGANEKLFFGSGTQLSVL.

V is TRBV28 and J is TRBJ2-7; 9 positions match TRBD1. The CDR3 sequence is 14 residues long. Germline CDR1 and CDR2: MDHEN and SYDVKM. V shed 5 bases and J 2 bases; nucleotides not matched to a gene: 4. Here the CDR3 reads CASSVRQGAYEQYF. Here the CDR3 DNA reads TGTGCCAGCAGTGTTAGACAGGGGGCCTACGAGCAGTACTTC. The full variable domain, rest sourced from reference TRBV28 and TRBJ2-7, is DVKVTQSSRYLVKRTGEKVFLECVQDMDHENMFWYRQDPGLGLRLIYFSYDVKMKEKGDIPEGYSVSREKKERFSLILESASTNQTSMYLCASSVRQGAYEQYFGPGTRLTVT.

In this sample, this clone turned up a few times. The rearrangement uses TRBV4-1 and TRBJ1-2; D is undetermined. With 1 base removed from V and 4 bases from J, the gap between germline ends came to 4 bases. The CDR3 contains 12 residues. Germline V gives CDR1 MGHRA, CDR2 YSYEKL. The CDR3 sequence: CASSQAVYGYTF. In DNA, the CDR3 is TGCGCCAGCAGCCAAGCTGTCTATGGCTACACCTTC.

This sequence joins TRBV10-1 and TRBJ2-7; D ambiguous. CDR1 is WNHNN and CDR2 is SYGVQD in the germline V gene (reference sequence). CDR3 length: 13 residues. The ends were cut back, 4 bases at V and 0 bases at J, with 7 bases in the middle. For the CDR3, the DNA is TGCGCCAGCAGTGCACAGAGCTCCTACGAGCAGTACTTC. This encodes CASSAQSSYEQYF.

This chain joins TRBV23-1 and TRBJ1-5, with 10 bases identical to TRBD1. TRBV23-1 is given ORF status, its function remaining uncertain. V lost 0 bases, J lost 3 bases, and 14 bases stayed unmatched. The CDR3 is 20 residues long. The CDR3 reads CASSQSGARDRGSDNQPQHF. In DNA form, the CDR3 reads TGCGCCAGCAGTCAATCGGGGGCGCGGGACAGGGGAAGCGACAATCAGCCCCAGCATTTT.

The chain uses TRBV14 and TRBJ2-3, with 8 bases identical to TRBD2. The length of the CDR3 is 16 residues. The germline V gene has CDR1 SGHDN and CDR2 FVKESK. J lost 2 bases, V lost 2 bases, and 6 bases had no gene match. The CDR3 loop reads CASSQLSGGHTDTQYF. CDR3 sequence (DNA): TGTGCCAGCAGCCAATTAAGCGGGGGCCACACAGATACGCAGTATTTT. The full variable domain, completed using reference TRBV14 and TRBJ2-3, is EAGVTQFPSHSVIEKGQTVTLRCDPISGHDNLYWYRRVMGKEIKFLLHFVKESKQDESGMPNNRFLAERTGGTYSTLKVQPAELEDSGVYFCASSQLSGGHTDTQYFGPGTRLTVL.

This rearrangement joins TRBV28 to TRBJ2-7, with TRBD1 matching over 11 bases. This CDR3 has 15 amino acids. J lost 6 bases, V lost 5 bases, and 9 bases had no gene match. CDR1 and CDR2 (germline): MDHEN, SYDVKM. The CDR3 bases are TGTGCCAGCAGTGCCCGGACAGGGGGCGGGGGCGAGCAGTACTTC. Encoded protein: CASSARTGGGGEQYF.

This clone was observed a few times. The J gene is TRBJ1-6, the V gene TRBV7-2; unclear D gene. The CDR3 sequence is 12 residues long. Germline CDR1 reads SGHTA; CDR2 reads FQGNSA. Trimming shortened V by 2 bases and J by 6 bases, and 2 bases separated the two germline ends. CDR3 bases: TGTGCCAGCAGCTTATTTAATTCACCCCTCCACTTT. Its translation: CASSLFNSPLHF.

The genes are TRBV20-1 and TRBJ2-7, with 10 bases matching TRBD2. The CDR3 spans 14 residues. Germline V CDR1 and CDR2: DFQATT, SNEGSKA (reference sequence). The junction had 9 bases not matched to a gene; V was cut back by 3 bases and J by 7 bases. The CDR3 sequence: CSASGIAGGLEQYF. The DNA for the CDR3 is TGCAGTGCTAGTGGTATAGCGGGAGGTCTGGAGCAGTACTTC.

The chain links TRBV5-1 to TRBJ2-1, with a possible D match to TRBD1 (7 bases). Germline values: CDR1 SGHRS, CDR2 YFSETQ. The ends were cut back, 0 bases at V and 5 bases at J, with 12 bases in the middle. The length of the CDR3 is 15 residues. CDR3 sequence reads: CASSLGQGGHNEQFF. CDR3 in DNA: TGCGCCAGCAGCTTGGGGCAGGGGGGCCACAATGAGCAGTTCTTC.

The table lists this clone with a few counts. The CDR3 DNA reads as TGCGCCAGCAGCTTGAACAGCAATCAGCCCCAGCATTTT. Its protein product is CASSLNSNQPQHF. The chain couples TRBV5-1 to TRBJ1-5; no definite D call. Germline assignment: CDR1 SGHRS and CDR2 YFSETQ. Deletions cut 1 base from V and 1 base from J, with 3 bases between. This CDR3 has 13 amino acids.

The CDR3 region is CAWSVRSTGDQPQHF. CDR3 nucleotides: TGTGCCTGGAGTGTAAGGTCGACAGGGGATCAGCCCCAGCATTTT. The J gene is TRBJ1-5, the V gene TRBV30; 8 nucleotides match TRBD1. V shed 0 bases and J 5 bases; nucleotides not matched to a gene: 6. This CDR3 comprises 15 residues. The germline V gene has CDR1 GTSNPN and CDR2 SVGIG (reference sequence).

The J gene is TRBJ2-1, the V gene TRBV7-9, with 9 bases matching TRBD1. In germline, CDR1 is SEHNR, CDR2 FQNEAQ (reference sequence). There are 14 residues in the CDR3. J was trimmed by 5 bases and V by 5 bases; bases with no gene match: 4. CDR3 in DNA: TGTGCCAGCAGCAGGGACAGGGCTGACAATGAGCAGTTCTTC. It translates to CASSRDRADNEQFF.

This chain connects TRBV2 to TRBJ1-5; possible D gene TRBD1, 6 bases. V was shortened by 2 bases and J by 3 bases, with 8 bases between the two germline ends. The CDR3 covers 14 residues. Germline CDR1 reads SNHLY; CDR2 reads FYNNEI. In DNA, the CDR3 is TGTGCCAGCAGTGAACGGACAGTCAATCAGCCCCAGCATTTT. Translating it yields CASSERTVNQPQHF. The full variable domain, in which reference TRBV2 and TRBJ1-5 provide the parts outside the CDR3, is EPEVTQTPSHQVTQMGQEVILRCVPISNHLYFYWYRQILGQKVEFLVSFYNNEISEKSEIFDDQFSVERPDGSNFTLKIRSTKLEDSAMYFCASSERTVNQPQHFGDGTRLSIL.

The rearrangement uses TRBV20-1 and TRBJ2-1; D possibly corresponds to TRBD2 (6 bases). The CDR3 has 10 amino acids. Germline loops: CDR1 DFQATT, CDR2 SNEGSKA (reference sequence). The chain's CDR3 is CRGLYNEQFF. CDR3 in DNA: TGCAGGGGACTCTACAATGAGCAGTTCTTC.

This chain joins TRBV11-2 and TRBJ1-1, with a possible D match to TRBD1 (5 bases). Trimming removed 5 bases from V and 5 bases from J, with 12 bases in between. CDR1 is SGHAT, CDR2 FQNNGV, per germline. The CDR3 is 13 residues long. CDR3 in amino acids: CASSPTEGTEAFF. CDR3 coding DNA: TGTGCCAGCAGCCCGACAGAGGGTACTGAAGCTTTCTTT.

The J gene is TRBJ2-7, the V gene TRBV19; D not resolved. Trimming removed 4 bases from V and 3 bases from J, with 7 bases in between. Per germline, CDR1 LNHDA and CDR2 SQIVND (reference sequence). This CDR3 region has 12 residues. For the CDR3, the DNA is TGTGCCAGTAGTACCTCAGGCTACGAGCAGTACTTC. It specifies CASSTSGYEQYF.

This clone turned up a few times. The gene calls are TRBV27 and TRBJ1-6; D might be TRBD1 (5 bases). With 7 bases removed from V and 6 bases from J, the gap between germline ends came to 10 bases. Looked up from germline, CDR1 is MNHEY and CDR2 is SMNVEV (reference sequence). This CDR3 contains 13 residues. The CDR3 DNA is TGTGCCAGCAAGGGGACGGTTAATTCACCCCTCCACTTT. It yields the protein CASKGTVNSPLHF.

V is TRBV19 and J is TRBJ2-7, with D perhaps TRBD1 (6 bases). Trimming stripped 5 bases from V and 1 base from J, with 15 bases between. The V gene's germline CDR1 is LNHDA and CDR2 SQIVND (reference sequence). This CDR3 is 15 amino acids long. The CDR3 DNA follows: TGTGCCAGTAGTTTCGGGACACCAACTTCCTACGAGCAGTACTTC. Its protein product is CASSFGTPTSYEQYF.

The genes are TRBV5-4 and TRBJ2-5; D possibly corresponds to TRBD1 (6 bases). V shed 0 bases and J shed 4 bases, with 10 bases lying between them. The CDR3 extends over 14 amino acids. From germline, CDR1 is SGHNT and CDR2 YYREEE (reference sequence). The CDR3 sequence: CASSLALRGETQYF. CDR3 bases: TGTGCCAGCAGCTTGGCACTCAGGGGAGAGACCCAGTACTTC.

The rearrangement links TRBV4-1 to TRBJ2-3; 10 bases align to TRBD1. The CDR3 loop spans 18 amino acids. Germline V lookup: CDR1 MGHRA, CDR2 YSYEKL. With V trimmed by 1 base and J by 1 base, 8 bases remained unmatched. This CDR3 reads CASSQGKLGTGGTDTQYF. In nucleotides, the CDR3 is TGCGCCAGCAGCCAAGGGAAGCTCGGGACAGGGGGCACAGATACGCAGTATTTT.

The V and J genes are TRBV13 and TRBJ2-7, with 7 bases identical to TRBD2. With 5 bases clipped from V and 1 base from J, the junction kept 5 bases outside the gene matches. The CDR3 is made up of 14 amino acids. Germline-derived CDR1 and CDR2 are PRHDT and FYEKMQ (reference sequence). The CDR3 DNA reads as TGTGCCAGCAGCGATCGGGGGGTTTCCTACGAGCAGTACTTC. This gives the protein CASSDRGVSYEQYF.

The chain couples TRBV4-1 to TRBJ2-5; no firm D call. CDR1 and CDR2 (germline): MGHRA, YSYEKL. The V and J ends lost 1 base and 0 bases respectively, with 9 bases between them. CDR3 size: 15 residues. The CDR3: CASSQVAVYQETQYF. CDR3 DNA: TGCGCCAGCAGCCAAGTGGCAGTGTACCAAGAGACCCAGTACTTC.

The chain couples TRBV6-5 to TRBJ2-1; D is undetermined. Trimming removed 9 bases at V and 6 bases at J, with 12 bases between. This CDR3 has 12 amino acids. The V gene's germline CDR1 is MNHEY and CDR2 SVGAGI. Here the CDR3 reads CARSSDCNEQFF. DNA of the CDR3: TGTGCCAGATCTTCCGACTGCAATGAGCAGTTCTTC.